Listed below are T cell receptor beta chains from one sample, sequenced in a study of identifying expanded T cells in peripheral blood. Sequenced by immunoSEQ multiplex PCR; TCRdb stores in-frame clones only, minus some. The repertoire holds about 82,000 clones, with 70% to 90% as singletons. Sequences were obtained from blood. The receptors derive from a person between 18 and 75 years old in good health. Each CDR3 is given with its conserved first and last residue. The D gene is left open where the match is weak. Clone size is not always given. Where it is, it says once, few, many or a class for expanded clones.

v_gene,d_gene,j_gene,abundance,CDR3aa,CDR3nt
TRBV18,TRBD2,TRBJ2-1,NA,CASSPRAGVPYNEQFF,TGTGCCAGCTCACCGCGCGCGGGAGTCCCCTACAATGAGCAGTTCTTC
TRBV5-1,NA,TRBJ2-7,once,CASSFVAALGGYEQYF,TGCGCCAGCAGCTTTGTAGCGGCCCTTGGGGGCTACGAGCAGTACTTC
TRBV29-1,NA,TRBJ2-3,NA,CSVEDRERTSTDTQYF,TGCAGCGTTGAAGACAGGGAAAGGACTAGCACAGATACGCAGTATTTT
TRBV30,NA,TRBJ1-2,NA,CAWSVGTNYGYTF,TGTGCCTGGAGTGTTGGCACTAACTATGGCTACACCTTC
TRBV6-1,NA,TRBJ1-5,NA,CASTSLIHNQPQHF,TGTGCCAGCACCAGCCTAATTCACAATCAGCCCCAGCATTTT
TRBV11-2,NA,TRBJ2-5,NA,CASRLDGGVETQYF,TGTGCCAGCAGGCTGGACGGGGGAGTTGAGACCCAGTACTTC
TRBV4-1,NA,TRBJ1-5,NA,CASSQDSGQLLLNQPQHF,TGCGCCAGCAGCCAAGATTCCGGGCAGCTTCTCTTAAATCAGCCCCAGCATTTT
TRBV5-4,NA,TRBJ2-3,NA,CASSLVAGAIDTQYF,TGTGCCAGCAGCTTGGTTGCGGGGGCGATAGATACGCAGTATTTT
TRBV4-1,NA,TRBJ1-2,NA,CASSQDMGYGYTF,TGCGCCAGCAGCCAAGACATGGGCTATGGCTACACCTTC
TRBV28,TRBD1,TRBJ1-2,NA,CASRRQGAPNGYTF,TGTGCCAGCAGACGACAGGGGGCTCCGAATGGCTACACCTTC
TRBV6-4,TRBD1,TRBJ1-2,NA,CASSESPGGFYGYTF,TGTGCCAGCAGTGAATCGCCAGGGGGGTTCTATGGCTACACCTTC
TRBV12-5,NA,TRBJ1-1,NA,CASGFADSYTEAFF,TGTGCTAGTGGTTTCGCCGACAGCTACACTGAAGCTTTCTTT
TRBV10-3,NA,TRBJ1-1,NA,CAISDSPLNTEAFF,TGTGCCATCAGTGATAGTCCTTTGAACACTGAAGCTTTCTTT
TRBV18,TRBD1,TRBJ2-7,NA,CASSPDRVGVGSYEQYF,TGTGCCAGCTCCCCTGACAGGGTTGGGGTAGGCTCCTACGAGCAGTACTTC
TRBV27,TRBD1,TRBJ1-2,NA,CASASYGQGRIHYGYTF,TGTGCCAGTGCATCGTATGGACAGGGACGAATACACTATGGCTACACCTTC
TRBV18,TRBD1,TRBJ2-7,NA,CASSPLGQGGEQYF,TGTGCCAGCTCACCATTGGGACAGGGAGGTGAGCAGTACTTC
TRBV6-6,NA,TRBJ1-2,once,CASSYSGTATYGYTF,TGTGCCAGCAGTTACTCCGGGACGGCAACCTATGGCTACACCTTC
TRBV5-4,TRBD2,TRBJ2-5,NA,CASSLGLAFQETQYF,TGTGCCAGCAGCTTGGGACTAGCGTTCCAAGAGACCCAGTACTTC
TRBV28,NA,TRBJ1-5,NA,CASNEPAAGNQPQHF,TGTGCCAGCAACGAACCGGCCGCCGGCAACCAGCCCCAGCATTTT
TRBV25-1,NA,TRBJ1-3,NA,CASSFDAGNTIYF,TGTGCCAGCAGCTTTGATGCAGGAAACACCATATATTTT
TRBV11-2,NA,TRBJ1-6,NA,CASSLGVGFGSPLHF,TGTGCCAGCAGCTTAGGCGTGGGGTTTGGGTCACCCCTCCACTTT
TRBV27,NA,TRBJ2-3,NA,CASRLDGATDTQYF,TGTGCCAGCAGATTAGACGGAGCCACAGATACGCAGTATTTT
TRBV19,NA,TRBJ2-6,NA,CASTPYSFGANVLTF,TGTGCCAGTACACCGTACAGTTTCGGAGCCAACGTCCTGACTTTC
TRBV9,NA,TRBJ1-3,once,CASSVDRVNTIYF,TGTGCCAGCAGCGTAGACAGGGTGAACACCATATATTTT
TRBV12-5,NA,TRBJ1-2,NA,CASGLGYGYTF,TGTGCTAGTGGTTTGGGGTATGGCTACACCTTC